This T cell receptor beta chain was retrieved from a study of human T cells and chemical hapten exposure. This clonotype came up many times. The time point denotes: patch test 2, 6 weeks after DPC sensitization. Treatment in this sample: therapeutic diphenylcyclopropenone sensitization with weekly scalp DPC. Donation of samples came from alopecia patients who were 18 to 70 years old and suitable for DPC. Germline lookup yields CDR1 KGHSH and CDR2 LQKENI. The CDR3 loop spans 14 amino acids. Trimming removed 6 bases at V and 3 bases at J, with 15 bases between. MiXCR, run by TCRdb on the RACE reads, gives a single entry per CDR3 protein. The sample contains about 40,000 distinct CDR3 sequences, 3% to 4% of which appear only once.

The input for sequencing was whole blood, taken in connection with sensitization to the hapten diphenylcyclopropenone (DPC). The TCR was taken from a man between 40 and 49 years old with alopecia areata. Some clones in this sample may be carry-over from other donors' samples. The chain uses TRBV18 and TRBJ2-7, with a tentative D call TRBD2 (6 bases). The CDR3 DNA follows: TGTGCCAGCTCGCCCGGGAGTACGGGCTACGAGCAGTACTTC. The encoded protein is CASSPGSTGYEQYF. The variable domain in full, completed from reference TRBV18 and TRBJ2-7, reads NAGVMQNPRHLVRRRGQEARLRCSPMKGHSHVYWYRQLPEEGLKFMVYLQKENIIDESGMPKERFSAEFPKEGPSILRIQQVVRGDSAAYFCASSPGSTGYEQYFGPGTRLTVT.